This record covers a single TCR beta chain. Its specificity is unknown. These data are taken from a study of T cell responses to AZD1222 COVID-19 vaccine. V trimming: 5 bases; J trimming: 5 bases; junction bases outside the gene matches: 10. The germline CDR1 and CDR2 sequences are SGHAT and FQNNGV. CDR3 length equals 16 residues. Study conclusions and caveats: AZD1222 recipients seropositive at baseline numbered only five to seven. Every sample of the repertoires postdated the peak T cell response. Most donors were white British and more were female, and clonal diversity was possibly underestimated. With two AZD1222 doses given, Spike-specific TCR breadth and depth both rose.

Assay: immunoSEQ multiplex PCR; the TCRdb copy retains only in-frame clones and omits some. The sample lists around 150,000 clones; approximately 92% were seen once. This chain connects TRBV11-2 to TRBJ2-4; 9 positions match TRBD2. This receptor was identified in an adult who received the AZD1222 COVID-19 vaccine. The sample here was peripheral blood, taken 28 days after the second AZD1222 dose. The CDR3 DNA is TGTGCCAGCAGCCCGAAACCCCAGCGGGGGGAAAACATTCAGTACTTC. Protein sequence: CASSPKPQRGENIQYF.